What follows are 6 T cell receptor beta chains derived from one specimen sequenced in a study of T cell responses to AZD1222 COVID-19 vaccine. Libraries were prepared by immunoSEQ multiplex PCR; TCRdb keeps only in-frame clonotypes and omits some of them. The data hold 150,000 to 200,000 clones, with 85% to 90% observed a single time. The sequencing here drew on peripheral blood, taken on day 0 of MenACWY control vaccination. The receptors derive from an adult in good health.

The chain is built from TRBV4-3 and TRBJ1-2; 9 positions match TRBD1. CDR1 LGHNA and CDR2 YSLEER come from the germline V gene. The CDR3 consists of 15 residues. Unmatched junction bases numbered 8, after V lost 5 bases and J lost 4 bases. The CDR3 region is CASSEGQGDGYGYTF. In DNA, the CDR3 is TGCGCCAGCAGCGAGGGACAGGGTGACGGCTATGGCTACACCTTC.

This rearrangement joins TRBV24-1 to TRBJ1-4; unclear D gene. V lost 10 bases to trimming and J lost 4 bases, with 12 bases between them. Germline V gene sequence: CDR1 KGHDR, CDR2 SFDVKD. The CDR3 has 13 residues. The CDR3 protein is CATGGVNNEKLFF. The CDR3 nucleotides read TGTGCCACGGGCGGGGTGAATAATGAAAAACTGTTTTTT.

This rearrangement joins TRBV7-6 to TRBJ1-6, with D perhaps TRBD1 (5 bases). The CDR3 sequence is 16 residues long. V lost 2 bases to trimming and J lost 6 bases, with 14 bases between them. Per germline, CDR1 SGHVS and CDR2 FNYEAQ. The CDR3 nucleotides read TGTGCCAGCAGCTTACTTCGGCAGGGCGGTAATTCACCCCTCCACTTT. Encoded protein: CASSLLRQGGNSPLHF.

J is TRBJ2-7 and V is TRBV15; D is ambiguous. Germline values: CDR1 LNHNV, CDR2 YYDKDF (reference sequence). The CDR3 extends over 15 amino acids. V was shortened by 0 bases and J by 4 bases, with 13 bases between the two germline ends. CDR3 in amino acids: CATSRDRSSRYEQYF. CDR3 DNA: TGTGCCACCAGCAGAGATAGGAGTAGTCGTTACGAGCAGTACTTC.

This sequence joins TRBV5-1 and TRBJ1-1, with TRBD1 identical over 7 bases. Trimming removed 1 base from V and 0 bases from J; junction bases left unmatched: 9. The CDR3 extends over 17 amino acids. Germline CDR1 reads SGHRS; CDR2 reads YFSETQ. In DNA form, the CDR3 reads TGCGCCAGCAGCTTGACCCGGACAGGATTAATGAACACTGAAGCTTTCTTT. The encoded protein is CASSLTRTGLMNTEAFF.

Here the CDR3 DNA reads TGTGCCAGCAGCCAAGATATGCCTGACTCTGGAAACACCATATATTTT. Amino acid sequence: CASSQDMPDSGNTIYF. The V and J genes are TRBV3-1 (or the pseudogene TRBV3-2) and TRBJ1-3; D is undetermined. Germline V lookup: CDR1 LGHDT, CDR2 YNNKEL (reference sequence). The CDR3 is 16 amino acids. The V end lost 0 bases, the J end lost 0 bases, and 9 bases lay between the germline ends.